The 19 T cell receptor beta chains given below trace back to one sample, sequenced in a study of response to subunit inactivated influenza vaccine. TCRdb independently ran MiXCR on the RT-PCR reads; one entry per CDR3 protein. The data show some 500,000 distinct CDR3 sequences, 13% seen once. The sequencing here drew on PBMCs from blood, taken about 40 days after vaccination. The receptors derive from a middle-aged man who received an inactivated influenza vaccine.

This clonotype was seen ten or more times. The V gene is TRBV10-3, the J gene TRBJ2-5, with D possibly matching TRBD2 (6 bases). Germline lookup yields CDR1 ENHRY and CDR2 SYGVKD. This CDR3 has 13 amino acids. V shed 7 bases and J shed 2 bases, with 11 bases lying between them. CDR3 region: CAINGSPQETQYF. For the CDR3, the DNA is TGTGCCATCAACGGGAGTCCGCAAGAGACCCAGTACTTC.

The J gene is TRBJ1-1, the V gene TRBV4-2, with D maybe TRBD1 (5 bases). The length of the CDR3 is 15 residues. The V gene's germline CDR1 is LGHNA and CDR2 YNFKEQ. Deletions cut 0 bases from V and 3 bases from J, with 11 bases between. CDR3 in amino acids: CASSQDPGRDTEAFF. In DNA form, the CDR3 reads TGTGCCAGCAGCCAAGATCCGGGCAGGGACACTGAAGCTTTCTTT.

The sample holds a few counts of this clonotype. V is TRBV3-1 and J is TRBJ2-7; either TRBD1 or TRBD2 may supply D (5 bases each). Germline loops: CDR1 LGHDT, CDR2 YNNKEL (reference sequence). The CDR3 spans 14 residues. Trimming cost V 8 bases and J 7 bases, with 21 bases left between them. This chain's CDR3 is CASGPRGEKGEQYF. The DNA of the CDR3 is TGTGCCAGCGGACCCCGGGGAGAGAAGGGGGAGCAGTACTTC.

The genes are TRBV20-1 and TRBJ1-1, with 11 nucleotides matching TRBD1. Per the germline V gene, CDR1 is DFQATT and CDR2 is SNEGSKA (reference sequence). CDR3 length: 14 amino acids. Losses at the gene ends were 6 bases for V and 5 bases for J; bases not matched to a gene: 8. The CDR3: CSARRDRGVTEAFF. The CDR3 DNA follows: TGCAGTGCAAGACGGGACAGGGGGGTAACTGAAGCTTTCTTT.

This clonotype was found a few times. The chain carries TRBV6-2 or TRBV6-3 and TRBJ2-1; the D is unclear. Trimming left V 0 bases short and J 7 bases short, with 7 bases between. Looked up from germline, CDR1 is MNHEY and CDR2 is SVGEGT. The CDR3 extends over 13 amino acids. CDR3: CASSYSFGNEQFF. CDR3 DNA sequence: TGTGCCAGCAGTTACTCATTCGGGAATGAGCAGTTCTTC.

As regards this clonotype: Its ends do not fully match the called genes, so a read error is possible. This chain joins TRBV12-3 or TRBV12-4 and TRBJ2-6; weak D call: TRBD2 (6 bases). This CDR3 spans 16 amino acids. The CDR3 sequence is CASSLANAPGANVLTF. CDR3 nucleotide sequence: TGTGCCAGCAGTCTAGCGAATGCTCCCGGGGCCAACGTCCTGACTTTC.

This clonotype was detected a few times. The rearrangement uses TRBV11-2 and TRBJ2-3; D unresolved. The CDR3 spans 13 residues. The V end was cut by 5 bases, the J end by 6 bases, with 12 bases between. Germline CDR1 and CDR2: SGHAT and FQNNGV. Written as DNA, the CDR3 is TGTGCCAGCAGCACCAGACCAAGGGATACGCAGTATTTT. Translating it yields CASSTRPRDTQYF.

The CDR3 region is CASSLMGLADYEQYF. CDR3 nucleotide sequence: TGCGCCAGCAGCTTGATGGGACTAGCGGACTACGAGCAGTACTTC. The genes are TRBV5-1 and TRBJ2-7; 11 bases match TRBD2. Germline V lookup: CDR1 SGHRS, CDR2 YFSETQ. There are 15 residues in the CDR3. Trimming at V came to 1 base and at J to 3 bases, leaving 3 bases not matched to a gene.

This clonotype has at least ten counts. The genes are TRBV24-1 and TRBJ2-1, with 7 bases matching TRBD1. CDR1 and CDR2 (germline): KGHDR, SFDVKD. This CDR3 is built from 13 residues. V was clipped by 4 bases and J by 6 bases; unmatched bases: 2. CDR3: CATSDTGVNEQFF. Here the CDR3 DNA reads TGTGCCACCAGTGACACAGGGGTCAATGAGCAGTTCTTC.

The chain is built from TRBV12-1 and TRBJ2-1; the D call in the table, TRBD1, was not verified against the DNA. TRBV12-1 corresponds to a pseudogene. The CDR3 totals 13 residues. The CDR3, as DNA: TGTGCCAGCAGCTTTGATCTGGGCGATGAGCAGTTCTTC. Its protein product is CASSFDLGDEQFF.

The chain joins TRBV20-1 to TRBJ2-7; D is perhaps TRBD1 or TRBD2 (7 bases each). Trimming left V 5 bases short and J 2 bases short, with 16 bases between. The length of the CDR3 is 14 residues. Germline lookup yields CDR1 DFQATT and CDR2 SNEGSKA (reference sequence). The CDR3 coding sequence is TGCAGTGCTGCAAGCGGGACAGCTACCTACGAGCAGTACTTC. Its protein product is CSAASGTATYEQYF.

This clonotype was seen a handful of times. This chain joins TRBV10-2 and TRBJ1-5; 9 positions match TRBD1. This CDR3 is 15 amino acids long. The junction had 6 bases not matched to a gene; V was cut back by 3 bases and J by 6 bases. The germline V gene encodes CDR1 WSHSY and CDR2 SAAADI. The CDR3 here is CASSDMGQGGQPQHF. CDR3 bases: TGCGCCAGCAGTGATATGGGACAGGGCGGTCAGCCCCAGCATTTT.

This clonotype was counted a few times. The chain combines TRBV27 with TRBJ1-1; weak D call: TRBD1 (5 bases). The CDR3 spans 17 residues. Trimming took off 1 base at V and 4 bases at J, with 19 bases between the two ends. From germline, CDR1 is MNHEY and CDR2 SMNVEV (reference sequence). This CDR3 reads CASSLWGDSRLSTEAFF. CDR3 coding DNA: TGTGCCAGCAGTTTATGGGGGGATTCCCGCTTGAGCACTGAAGCTTTCTTT.

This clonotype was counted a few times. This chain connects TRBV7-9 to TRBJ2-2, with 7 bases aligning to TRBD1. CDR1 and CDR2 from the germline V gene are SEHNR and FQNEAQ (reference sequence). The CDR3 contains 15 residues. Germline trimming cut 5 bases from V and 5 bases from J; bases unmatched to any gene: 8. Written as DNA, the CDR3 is TGTGCCAGCAGCGTTATGGGACAGCAAACCGGGGAGCTGTTTTTT. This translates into CASSVMGQQTGELFF.

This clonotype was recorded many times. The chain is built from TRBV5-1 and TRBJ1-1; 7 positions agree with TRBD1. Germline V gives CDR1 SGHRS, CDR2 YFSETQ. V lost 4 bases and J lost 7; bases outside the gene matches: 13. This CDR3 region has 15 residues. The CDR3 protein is CASSPSPGQVVEAFF. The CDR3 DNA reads TGCGCCAGCAGCCCGTCCCCCGGACAGGTAGTTGAAGCTTTCTTT.

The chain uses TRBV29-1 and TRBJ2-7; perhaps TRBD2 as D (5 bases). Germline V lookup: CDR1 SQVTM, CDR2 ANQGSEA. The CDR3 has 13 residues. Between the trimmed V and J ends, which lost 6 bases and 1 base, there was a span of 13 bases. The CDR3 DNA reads TGCAGCGTCCGCGAGGGTCCGTCCTACGAGCAGTACTTC. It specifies CSVREGPSYEQYF.

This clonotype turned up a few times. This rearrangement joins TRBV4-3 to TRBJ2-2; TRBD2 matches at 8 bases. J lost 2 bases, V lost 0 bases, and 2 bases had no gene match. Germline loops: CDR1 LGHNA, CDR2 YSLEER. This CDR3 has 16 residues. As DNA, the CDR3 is TGCGCCAGCAGCCAAGATAGCGGGACAAACACCGGGGAGCTGTTTTTT. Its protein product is CASSQDSGTNTGELFF.

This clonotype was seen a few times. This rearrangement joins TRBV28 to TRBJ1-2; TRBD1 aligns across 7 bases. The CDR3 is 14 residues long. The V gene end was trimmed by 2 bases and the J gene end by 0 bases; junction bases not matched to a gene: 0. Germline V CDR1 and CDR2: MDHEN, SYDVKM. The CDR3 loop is CASSLQGANYGYTF. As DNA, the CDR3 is TGTGCCAGCAGTTTACAGGGGGCTAACTATGGCTACACCTTC.

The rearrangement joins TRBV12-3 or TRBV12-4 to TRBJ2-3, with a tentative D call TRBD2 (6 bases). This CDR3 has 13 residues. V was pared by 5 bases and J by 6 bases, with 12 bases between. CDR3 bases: TGTGCCAGCAGTCGGGGGTCTTGGGATACGCAGTATTTT. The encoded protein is CASSRGSWDTQYF.